This TCR beta chain appears in the sequencing data of a study of cytomegalovirus exposure and HLA in healthy donors. About the research overall: Out of about 170 million T cells, an earlier analysis found more than 95 million unique TCR beta sequences in total.

Every donor was a healthy person donating bone marrow. PCR involved 60 Vbeta and 13 Jbeta primers. TCRdb's copy holds only in-frame clones and misses some; the assay was immunoSEQ multiplex PCR. The data contain tens of thousands of clones, around 80% of them singletons. Sequenced: PBMCs. The receptor was isolated from a man aged 50 or older in good health and CMV-seropositive.

Written as DNA, the CDR3 is TGTGCCAGCAATCTGGGACAGGCAGGCTACGAGCAGTACTTC. Encoded protein: CASNLGQAGYEQYF. The rearrangement uses TRBV2 and TRBJ2-7; 8 bases fit TRBD1. Per germline, CDR1 SNHLY and CDR2 FYNNEI. Losses at the gene ends were 7 bases for V and 3 bases for J; bases not matched to a gene: 8. This CDR3 contains 14 residues.